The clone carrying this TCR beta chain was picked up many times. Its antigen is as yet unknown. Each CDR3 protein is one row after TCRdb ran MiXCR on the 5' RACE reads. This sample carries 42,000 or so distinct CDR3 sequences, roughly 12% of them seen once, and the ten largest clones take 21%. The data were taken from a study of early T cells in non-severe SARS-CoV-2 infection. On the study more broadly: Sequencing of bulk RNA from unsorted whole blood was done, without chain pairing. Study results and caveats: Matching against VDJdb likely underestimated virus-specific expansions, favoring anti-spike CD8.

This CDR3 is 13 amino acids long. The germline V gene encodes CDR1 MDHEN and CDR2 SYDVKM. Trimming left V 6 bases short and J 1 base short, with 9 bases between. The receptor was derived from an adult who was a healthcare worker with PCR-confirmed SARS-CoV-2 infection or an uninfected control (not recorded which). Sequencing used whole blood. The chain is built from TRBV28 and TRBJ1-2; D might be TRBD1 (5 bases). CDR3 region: CASRFDSNYGYTF. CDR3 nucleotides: TGTGCCAGCAGGTTCGACAGTAACTATGGCTACACCTTC.